Here is one T cell receptor (beta chain) with its context. This record belongs to a study of blood T cell repertoires in COVID-19. Study details: PBMCs, B-cell-depleted T cells, or T cells provided the cDNA or gDNA that made up the material.

Per the original methods: Reference gene primer amplification yielded estimated nucleated cell counts. Data came from immunoSEQ multiplex PCR; TCRdb stores just in-frame clones and leaves some out. That table is the source of V, J and clone size, and D and trimming were worked out from the DNA. The sample includes under 30,000 clones, around 83% of them seen just once. Germline V gives CDR1 MNHEY, CDR2 SVGAGI. This CDR3 has 12 residues. V was clipped by 9 bases and J by 5 bases; unmatched bases: 6. The sequence came from a human donor in a cohort sampled during active COVID-19. J is TRBJ2-7 and V is TRBV6-5, with TRBD1 matching 8 bases. Sequenced: peripheral blood. The CDR3: CASRTGTNEQYF. In DNA, the CDR3 is TGTGCCAGTAGGACAGGGACCAACGAGCAGTACTTC.